This T cell receptor (beta chain) comes out of a study of T-cell memory formation after mild COVID-19. Turning to the study itself: Clustering of TCRs was largely donor specific. Points from the study as a whole: Shrinking CD4+ clones were chiefly CM and EM; CD8+ ones were chiefly EMRA.

Comments on this clonotype: The antigen remains undetermined. At one end the junction does not follow the germline gene, possibly because of a read error.

The CDR3 spans 17 residues. Germline V gene lookup returns CDR1 SSHAT and CDR2 FNYEAQ (reference sequence). Via MiXCR, TCRdb re-called the 5' RACE reads, giving one row per CDR3 protein. This sample has approximately 30,000 distinct CDR3 sequences, with 7.7% found just once. The rearrangement joins TRBV7-7 to TRBJ2-1, with TRBD2 matching over 12 bases. The sequence was collected from a man aged 18 to 29 who had mild COVID-19 (a few samples of this study predate the infection). Cell type and time point are not known. The source material was PBMCs or a T cell subset sorted from them (not recorded which). The CDR3 loop is CASSTSMGLAGDNEQFF. The CDR3 DNA follows: TGTGCTAGCAGTACTAGCATGGGACTAGCGGGCGACAATGAGCAGTTCTTC.